Presented here are 27 T cell receptor beta chains from one specimen sequenced in a study of blood T cell repertoires in COVID-19. Sequencing used immunoSEQ multiplex PCR; TCRdb keeps in-frame clones, though not all of them. The sample includes 340,000 or so clones, 80% to 90% of them seen just once. Material: PBMCs or T cells enriched from blood (not recorded which). The receptors stem from a woman aged 35 to 49 with acute COVID-19.

CDR3 nucleotides: TGTGCCAGCAGCTTAGGCGGTAGCGGGGGGGAAGAGACCCAGTACTTC. Amino acid sequence: CASSLGGSGGEETQYF. The V gene is TRBV11-3, the J gene TRBJ2-5, with 11 positions matching TRBD2. Germline-derived CDR1 and CDR2 are SGHNT and YENEEA. The CDR3 covers 16 residues. Trimming cost V 1 base and J 3 bases; bases outside gene matches: 4.

The chain recombines TRBV27 with TRBJ2-7; weak D call: TRBD1 (6 bases). Trimming shortened V by 10 bases and J by 5 bases, and 24 bases separated the two germline ends. CDR3 length equals 15 residues. Germline V gives CDR1 MNHEY, CDR2 SMNVEV (reference sequence). The CDR3 region is CATKSAGAGVHEQYF. The DNA of the CDR3 is TGTGCCACCAAATCCGCCGGGGCAGGGGTCCACGAGCAGTACTTC.

The rearrangement joins TRBV7-9 to TRBJ1-1; no definite D call. The CDR3 runs to 13 residues. The germline V gene encodes CDR1 SEHNR and CDR2 FQNEAQ (reference sequence). V was cut by 5 bases and J by 4 bases, with 11 bases left in between. In DNA form, the CDR3 reads TGTGCCAGCAGCCTCCGGGAAAGCACTGAAGCTTTCTTT. It encodes CASSLRESTEAFF.

V and J are TRBV5-4 and TRBJ2-3; TRBD1 matches 7 bases. This CDR3 spans 15 amino acids. Unmatched junction bases numbered 8, after V lost 5 bases and J lost 2 bases. Germline CDR1 and CDR2: SGHNT and YYREEE (reference sequence). CDR3 in DNA: TGTGCCAGCAGTTATGGACAGGAAATCACAGATACGCAGTATTTT. Its translation is CASSYGQEITDTQYF.

This chain joins TRBV6-2 or TRBV6-3 and TRBJ1-2; D perhaps matches TRBD1 (5 bases). Germline V lookup: CDR1 MNHEY, CDR2 SVGEGT. The CDR3 spans 17 residues. V gave up 6 bases and J gave up 6 bases, with 26 bases separating them. As DNA, the CDR3 is TGTGCCAGCAGCCAGCGGGACGGAAATGAGGGGTATGATGGCTACACCTTC. Residues: CASSQRDGNEGYDGYTF.

The genes are TRBV7-3 and TRBJ2-1; maybe TRBD1 (5 bases). Trimming removed 5 bases at V and 0 bases at J, with 17 bases between. The CDR3 extends over 17 amino acids. Germline loops: CDR1 SGHTA, CDR2 FQGTGA. DNA for the CDR3: TGTGCCAGCAGCCAAGGGGCCGGGCCTCTCTCCTACAATGAGCAGTTCTTC. It encodes CASSQGAGPLSYNEQFF.

The J gene is TRBJ2-7, the V gene TRBV5-1, with D perhaps matching TRBD1 (6 bases). Trimming took off 4 bases at V and 3 bases at J, with 14 bases between the two ends. The CDR3 is 14 amino acids. Germline V gives CDR1 SGHRS, CDR2 YFSETQ. CDR3 amino acids: CASSPAQGIYEQYF. As DNA, the CDR3 is TGCGCCAGCAGCCCTGCACAGGGTATCTACGAGCAGTACTTC.

CDR3 amino acids: CASSLWGQSKNEKLFF. In nucleotides, the CDR3 is TGTGCCAGCAGCTTATGGGGACAGTCTAAGAATGAAAAACTGTTTTTT. The chain uses TRBV7-9 and TRBJ1-4, with 7 bases identical to TRBD1. With V trimmed by 2 bases and J by 5 bases, 8 bases remained unmatched. The CDR3 has 16 amino acids. The germline CDR1 and CDR2 sequences are SEHNR and FQNEAQ (reference sequence).

This clone was counted a single time. The rearrangement links TRBV9 to TRBJ1-1; D not resolved. Trimming left V 1 base short and J 1 base short, with 5 bases between. In germline, CDR1 is SGDLS, CDR2 YYNGEE. The CDR3 sequence is 13 residues long. CDR3 protein: CASSVQSNTEAFF. CDR3 bases: TGTGCCAGCAGCGTACAGTCGAACACTGAAGCTTTCTTT.

The V call is TRBV7-3, the J call TRBJ1-1; no reliable D call. Trimming left V 5 bases short and J 4 bases short, with 26 bases between. The length of the CDR3 is 18 residues. CDR1 and CDR2 (germline): SGHTA, FQGTGA. CDR3 region: CASSAGALYRGGSTEAFF. CDR3 bases: TGTGCCAGCAGCGCGGGAGCTCTTTATCGGGGAGGCAGCACTGAAGCTTTCTTT.

The chain recombines TRBV4-1 with TRBJ2-2; D is possibly TRBD2 (5 bases). The CDR3 totals 17 residues. Trimming removed 1 base at V and 0 bases at J, with 12 bases between. Per germline, CDR1 MGHRA and CDR2 YSYEKL. CDR3 in amino acids: CASSQARYGANTGELFF. Here the CDR3 DNA reads TGCGCCAGCAGCCAAGCCCGGTACGGGGCGAACACCGGGGAGCTGTTTTTT.

The rearrangement links TRBV6-6 to TRBJ1-1; the match to TRBD1 covers 9 bases. CDR1 MNHNY and CDR2 SVGAGI come from the germline V gene (reference sequence). V gave up 6 bases and J gave up 1 base; unmatched junction bases: 24. CDR3 length: 21 amino acids. This CDR3 reads CASSHALGQGTFAYPNTEAFF. The CDR3, as DNA: TGTGCCAGCAGCCACGCGCTAGGACAGGGGACCTTTGCTTACCCGAACACTGAAGCTTTCTTT.

The V and J genes are TRBV2 and TRBJ1-4; a possible D gene is TRBD1 (6 bases). Trimming pared 6 bases from V and 0 bases from J, leaving 20 bases between. Germline CDR1 is SNHLY and CDR2 is FYNNEI. The CDR3 runs to 18 residues. For the CDR3, the DNA is TGTGCCAGCAGCCCCGCGGGGGGGGCACTAGCAACTAATGAAAAACTGTTTTTT. It codes for CASSPAGGALATNEKLFF.

The rearrangement joins TRBV5-1 to TRBJ2-7; D is possibly TRBD2 (5 bases). V was trimmed by 0 bases and J by 2 bases, leaving 9 bases between them. This CDR3 comprises 14 residues. The germline V gene has CDR1 SGHRS and CDR2 YFSETQ. The CDR3 sequence is CASSLGLAPYEQYF. In nucleotides, the CDR3 is TGCGCCAGCAGCTTGGGCCTAGCACCCTACGAGCAGTACTTC. Full variable domain (missing parts from reference TRBV5-1 and TRBJ2-7): KAGVTQTPRYLIKTRGQQVTLSCSPISGHRSVSWYQQTPGQGLQFLFEYFSETQRNKGNFPGRFSGRQFSNSRSEMNVSTLELGDSALYLCASSLGLAPYEQYFGPGTRLTVT.

In this sample, this clone turned up once. This chain connects TRBV7-2 to TRBJ1-2; the D is unclear. This CDR3 is built from 14 residues. V was cut by 1 base and J by 1 base, with 7 bases left in between. In germline, CDR1 is SGHTA, CDR2 FQGNSA. The CDR3 is CASSLGGDNYGYTF. The DNA for the CDR3 is TGTGCCAGCAGCTTAGGAGGCGATAACTATGGCTACACCTTC.

This clone was picked up one time. The chain uses TRBV4-3 and TRBJ2-3, with D possibly matching TRBD2 (5 bases). Germline V lookup: CDR1 LGHNA, CDR2 YSLEER. Trimming cost V 0 bases and J 1 base, with 11 bases left between them. The CDR3 runs to 16 residues. The CDR3 sequence: CASSQDQLRGTDTQYF. In DNA, the CDR3 is TGCGCCAGCAGCCAAGATCAGTTGCGGGGCACAGATACGCAGTATTTT.

J is TRBJ1-4 and V is TRBV5-6; 7 nucleotides agree with TRBD1. V lost 0 bases and J lost 0; bases outside the gene matches: 2. The CDR3 loop spans 16 amino acids. CDR1 and CDR2 from the germline V gene are SGHDT and YYEEEE. The CDR3 sequence is CASSLDRGATNEKLFF. CDR3 DNA: TGTGCCAGCAGCTTGGACAGGGGAGCAACTAATGAAAAACTGTTTTTT.

The rearrangement uses TRBV7-6 and TRBJ1-4; D is unclear. This CDR3 is 16 amino acids long. CDR1 and CDR2 (germline): SGHVS, FNYEAQ. The ends were cut back, 2 bases at V and 2 bases at J, with 12 bases in the middle. CDR3 DNA: TGTGCCAGCAGCTTACGTACCCGGGGTACTAATGAAAAACTGTTTTTT. It encodes CASSLRTRGTNEKLFF. Full variable domain (remainder filled in from reference TRBV7-6 and TRBJ1-4): GAGVSQSPRYKVTKRGQDVALRCDPISGHVSLYWYRQALGQGPEFLTYFNYEAQQDKSGLPNDRFSAERPEGSISTLTIQRTEQRDSAMYRCASSLRTRGTNEKLFFGSGTQLSVL.

This chain connects TRBV7-9 to TRBJ1-1; D is unclear. The ends were cut back, 1 base at V and 4 bases at J, with 16 bases in the middle. The length of the CDR3 is 16 residues. Germline loops: CDR1 SEHNR, CDR2 FQNEAQ (reference sequence). The CDR3 bases are TGTGCCAGCAGCTTAGAAGGAGGTACGGTAGGCACTGAAGCTTTCTTT. Translating it yields CASSLEGGTVGTEAFF.

This clone was recorded once. The chain employs TRBV2 and TRBJ2-7; 9 nucleotides align to TRBD1. This CDR3 region has 16 residues. Germline V lookup: CDR1 SNHLY, CDR2 FYNNEI. Losses at the gene ends were 2 bases for V and 3 bases for J; bases not matched to a gene: 8. The CDR3 DNA is TGTGCCAGCAGTGAATCTTGGGACAGGGCGGTCTACGAGCAGTACTTC. Protein product: CASSESWDRAVYEQYF.

The CDR3 region has the DNA TGTGCCAGCAGCCAAACACAGGGGAATGAAAAACTGTTTTTT. Amino acids: CASSQTQGNEKLFF. This chain connects TRBV4-2 to TRBJ1-4, with 7 bases that match TRBD1. V shed 2 bases and J 5 bases; nucleotides not matched to a gene: 2. This CDR3 comprises 14 residues. Germline V CDR1 and CDR2: LGHNA, YNFKEQ.

The chain has TRBV5-1 and TRBJ2-7; TRBD1 might be the D (6 bases). V was trimmed by 0 bases and J by 3 bases, leaving 10 bases between them. CDR1 is SGHRS, CDR2 YFSETQ, per germline. CDR3 length equals 14 residues. In DNA, the CDR3 is TGCGCCAGCAGCTTGGGACAGGTAGTCTACGAGCAGTACTTC. Its translation is CASSLGQVVYEQYF.

V and J are TRBV5-1 and TRBJ2-3; TRBD1 aligns across 8 bases. J lost 4 bases, V lost 4 bases, and 2 bases had no gene match. Germline-derived CDR1 and CDR2 are SGHRS and YFSETQ. The CDR3 has 13 residues. This chain's CDR3 is CASSKDRADTQYF. CDR3 bases: TGCGCCAGCAGCAAGGACAGGGCAGATACGCAGTATTTT.

With regard to this clone: Being one base from a much bigger clone, this may be a read error. This sample includes further DNA sequences coding for the same CDR3. The V and J genes are TRBV6-2 or TRBV6-3 and TRBJ1-2; the match to TRBD1 covers 8 bases. Looked up from germline, CDR1 is MNHEY and CDR2 is SVGEGT. Trimming took 6 bases from V and 4 from J; bases not matched to a gene: 4. CDR3 length: 13 residues. The CDR3 reads CASSQTGGYGYTF. The CDR3, as DNA: TGTGCCAGCAGCCAAACAGGGGGCTATGGCTACACCTTC.

The J gene is TRBJ2-3, the V gene TRBV5-1; TRBD2 might be the D (5 bases). The CDR3 has 11 amino acids. Germline V gene sequence: CDR1 SGHRS, CDR2 YFSETQ. Between the trimmed V and J ends, which lost 8 bases and 4 bases, there was a span of 8 bases. Here the CDR3 DNA reads TGCGCCAGTTCACTAGCAGATACGCAGTATTTT. It translates to CASSLADTQYF.

This clone occurred once. J is TRBJ2-3 and V is TRBV6-5, with D unclear. The CDR3 consists of 13 residues. The germline V and J ends were trimmed by 8 bases and 6 bases, with 15 bases remaining between them. Per germline, CDR1 MNHEY and CDR2 SVGAGI. DNA of the CDR3: TGTGCCAGCCGGCCTTCCGGGTCGGATACGCAGTATTTT. This gives the protein CASRPSGSDTQYF.

This chain links TRBV28 with TRBJ2-1; 9 nucleotides line up with TRBD1. V lost 4 bases, J lost 4 bases, and 5 bases stayed unmatched. In germline, CDR1 is MDHEN, CDR2 SYDVKM. The CDR3 has 15 residues. CDR3 sequence reads: CASSYTGTGYNEQFF. The CDR3 region has the DNA TGTGCCAGCAGTTATACCGGGACAGGGTACAATGAGCAGTTCTTC.